The 5 T cell receptor beta chains presented below share a single source sample, sequenced in a study of cytotoxic CD8 clonotypes in ibrutinib-treated CLL. Sequenced by immunoSEQ multiplex PCR; TCRdb stores in-frame clones only, minus some. The profile covers about 140,000 clones, with more than 70% appearing a single time and 6.5% to 8% taken by the ten largest. The source was PBMCs, collected after 36 months of ibrutinib treatment. These receptors all stem from a human donor with chronic lymphocytic leukemia.

The chain is built from TRBV11-2 and TRBJ2-5; D remains ambiguous. V gave up 1 base and J gave up 5 bases, with 5 bases separating them. The CDR3 extends over 12 amino acids. The germline CDR1 and CDR2 sequences are SGHAT and FQNNGV. This CDR3 is CASSLGVETQYF. The CDR3 nucleotides are TGTGCCAGCAGCTTAGGGGTGGAGACCCAGTACTTC.

The CDR3 DNA follows: TGTGCCAGCAGTGAAGTAATAGAGACCCAGTACTTC. This translates into CASSEVIETQYF. The V call is TRBV6-1, the J call TRBJ2-5, with D uncertain. V gave up 1 base and J gave up 4 bases, with 4 bases separating them. Germline CDR1 reads MNHNS; CDR2 reads SASEGT. This CDR3 comprises 12 residues.

The chain has TRBV6-6 and TRBJ1-5; D uncertain. The CDR3 sequence is 13 residues long. Germline CDR1 reads MNHNY; CDR2 reads SVGAGI (reference sequence). V was cut by 6 bases and J by 1 base, with 7 bases left in between. The CDR3 DNA reads as TGTGCCAGCAGGGACCCCAGCAATCAGCCCCAGCATTTT. Protein sequence: CASRDPSNQPQHF.

V is TRBV7-9 and J is TRBJ2-1; no reliable D call. The germline CDR1 and CDR2 sequences are SEHNR and FQNEAQ (reference sequence). V was cut by 1 base and J by 0 bases, with 7 bases left in between. The CDR3 is 15 amino acids. CDR3 loop: CASSLESYSYNEQFF. The CDR3 DNA follows: TGTGCCAGCAGCTTAGAGAGTTACTCCTACAATGAGCAGTTCTTC.

J is TRBJ2-3 and V is TRBV29-1; 11 bases match TRBD2. Germline-derived CDR1 and CDR2 are SQVTM and ANQGSEA. The junction had 8 bases not matched to a gene; V was cut back by 7 bases and J by 5 bases. The CDR3 covers 14 residues. CDR3 nucleotide sequence: TGCAGCGCAGCACTAGCGGGAGTGGGAGATACGCAGTATTTT. Its translation is CSAALAGVGDTQYF.